These 5 T cell receptor beta chains share one sample of origin, sequenced in a study of vaccination effects on CD4 cells after COVID-19. The protocol was immunoSEQ multiplex PCR, while the TCRdb copy is restricted to in-frame clones and leaves out a portion. In the table there are 25,000 to 35,000 clones, approximately 79% of which are singletons. Their specific antigens are unknown. Before sequencing took place, the ViraFEST assay used viral peptide pools to expand antigen-specific CD4+ T cells. CD4+ T cells were isolated after 10 days of culture. Two-dose BNT162b2 or mRNA-1273 vaccination was given to participants. Sequences were derived from CD4+ T cells from PBMCs cultured with SARS-CoV-2 spike peptides, sampled after COVID-19 vaccination. These receptors were obtained from a human donor who received a COVID-19 vaccine. Some clones in this sample may be carry-over from other donors' samples.

The chain uses TRBV2 and TRBJ1-2; possibly TRBD1 for D (5 bases). V dropped 5 bases and J dropped 5 bases, with 9 bases sitting between them. This CDR3 is 12 amino acids long. The germline gives CDR1 SNHLY, CDR2 FYNNEI. The CDR3 region is CASSNRNYGYTF. CDR3 sequence (DNA): TGTGCCAGCAGTAACAGGAATTATGGCTACACCTTC.

The rearrangement links TRBV12-5 to TRBJ1-1; D is possibly TRBD1 (6 bases). V lost 7 bases and J 5 bases, leaving 20 bases between the germline ends. The germline gives CDR1 LGHNT, CDR2 FRNRAP. This CDR3 has 15 amino acids. CDR3 bases: TGTGCTAGTGACAAGGCAGGGGACACTTGGACTGAAGCTTTCTTT. It yields the protein CASDKAGDTWTEAFF.

The chain couples TRBV19 to TRBJ2-6; D gene ambiguous. Looked up from germline, CDR1 is LNHDA and CDR2 is SQIVND (reference sequence). Trimming cost V 7 bases and J 0 bases, with 13 bases left between them. CDR3 length: 16 residues. The DNA of the CDR3 is TGTGCCAGTAATCTCGGCAGCAGCTCTGGGGCCAACGTCCTGACTTTC. This encodes CASNLGSSSGANVLTF.

The CDR3 region is CASRENSGKNTGELFF. CDR3 in DNA: TGTGCCAGTAGGGAAAATAGCGGAAAGAACACCGGGGAGCTGTTTTTT. The V and J genes are TRBV19 and TRBJ2-2; D is perhaps TRBD2 (6 bases). The length of the CDR3 is 16 residues. V dropped 6 bases and J dropped 1 base, with 15 bases sitting between them. Germline lookup yields CDR1 LNHDA and CDR2 SQIVND (reference sequence).

The CDR3 DNA reads TGTGCCAGCTCACCGCCAGGACAGGGAGCGTACGAGCAGTACGTC. Translating gives CASSPPGQGAYEQYV. The chain is built from TRBV18 and TRBJ2-7, with 8 nucleotides matching TRBD1. V was clipped by 3 bases and J by 4 bases; unmatched bases: 8. The germline CDR1 and CDR2 sequences are KGHSH and LQKENI. The CDR3 extends over 15 amino acids.